The table lists the clone carrying this TCR beta chain with a few counts. Its matching antigen is unknown. TCRdb reanalysed the 5' RACE reads using MiXCR and keeps one entry per CDR3 protein. The table includes 450,000 to 550,000 distinct CDR3 sequences, approximately 5% detected once. The data originate from a study of CD8 T cells in ankylosing spondylitis. Study-level findings and limits: A motif in TCR beta, a set of eight highly homologous variants, appeared characteristic of ankylosing spondylitis blood.

Trimming pared 2 bases from V and 0 bases from J, leaving 11 bases between. The CDR3 has 15 residues. From germline, CDR1 is SEHNR and CDR2 FQNEAQ (reference sequence). This clonotype originated in a male donor with ankylosing spondylitis. The sample comprised blood, either unsorted or a sorted T cell fraction (not recorded which). V is TRBV7-9 and J is TRBJ2-7, with D tentatively TRBD1 (5 bases). CDR3 region: CASSLQGASSYEQYF. The CDR3 DNA is TGTGCCAGCAGCTTACAGGGTGCGAGCTCCTACGAGCAGTACTTC.